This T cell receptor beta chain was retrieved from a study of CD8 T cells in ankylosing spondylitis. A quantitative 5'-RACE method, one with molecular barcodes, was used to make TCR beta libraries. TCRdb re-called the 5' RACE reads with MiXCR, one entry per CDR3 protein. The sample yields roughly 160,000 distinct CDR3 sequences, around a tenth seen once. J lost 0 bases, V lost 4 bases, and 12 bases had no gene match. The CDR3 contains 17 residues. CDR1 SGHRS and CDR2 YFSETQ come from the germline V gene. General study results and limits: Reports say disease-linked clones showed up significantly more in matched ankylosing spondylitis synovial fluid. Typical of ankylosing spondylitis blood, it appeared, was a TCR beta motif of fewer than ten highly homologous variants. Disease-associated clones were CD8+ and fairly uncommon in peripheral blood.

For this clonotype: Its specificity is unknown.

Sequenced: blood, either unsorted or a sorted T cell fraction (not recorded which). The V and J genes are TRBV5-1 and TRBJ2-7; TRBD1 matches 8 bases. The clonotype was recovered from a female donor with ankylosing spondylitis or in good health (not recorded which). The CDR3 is CASSLGTGGASSYEQYF. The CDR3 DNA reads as TGCGCCAGCAGCCTGGGGACAGGTGGTGCTAGCTCCTACGAGCAGTACTTC.